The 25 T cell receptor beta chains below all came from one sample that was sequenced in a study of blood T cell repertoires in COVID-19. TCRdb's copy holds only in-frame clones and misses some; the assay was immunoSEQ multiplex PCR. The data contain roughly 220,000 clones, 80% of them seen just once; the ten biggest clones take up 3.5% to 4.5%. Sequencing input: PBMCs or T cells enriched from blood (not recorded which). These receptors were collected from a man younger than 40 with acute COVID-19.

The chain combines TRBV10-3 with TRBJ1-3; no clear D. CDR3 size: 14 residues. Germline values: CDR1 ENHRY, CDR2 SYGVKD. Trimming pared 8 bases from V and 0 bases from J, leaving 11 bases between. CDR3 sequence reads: CAIEEVASGNTIYF. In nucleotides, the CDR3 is TGTGCCATCGAAGAGGTTGCCTCTGGAAACACCATATATTTT.

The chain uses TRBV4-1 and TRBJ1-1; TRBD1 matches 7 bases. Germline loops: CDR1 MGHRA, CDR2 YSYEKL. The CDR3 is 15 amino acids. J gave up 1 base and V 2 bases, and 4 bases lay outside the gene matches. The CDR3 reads CASSQQGGQNTEAFF. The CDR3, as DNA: TGCGCCAGCAGCCAACAGGGGGGACAGAACACTGAAGCTTTCTTT.

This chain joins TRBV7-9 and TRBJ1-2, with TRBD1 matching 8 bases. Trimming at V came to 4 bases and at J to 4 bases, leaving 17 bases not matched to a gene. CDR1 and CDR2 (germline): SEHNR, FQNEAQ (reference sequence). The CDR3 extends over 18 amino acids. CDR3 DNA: TGTGCCAGCAGCTCAGAACCGGGACAGGAGCGTCGTTCCTATGGCTACACCTTC. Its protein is CASSSEPGQERRSYGYTF.

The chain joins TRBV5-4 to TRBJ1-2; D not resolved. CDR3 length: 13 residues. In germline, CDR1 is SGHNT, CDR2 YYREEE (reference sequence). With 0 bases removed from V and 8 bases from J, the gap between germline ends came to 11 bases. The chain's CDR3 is CASSLDREPGYTF. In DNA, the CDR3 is TGTGCCAGCAGCTTGGATCGCGAGCCCGGCTACACCTTC.

CDR3 nucleotide sequence: TGTGCCAGCACCCCCGAGTCAGATACGCAGTATTTT. The encoded protein is CASTPESDTQYF. The chain links TRBV2 to TRBJ2-3; no reliable D call. Trimming pared 7 bases from V and 4 bases from J, leaving 9 bases between. CDR3 length equals 12 residues. CDR1 is SNHLY and CDR2 is FYNNEI in the germline V gene.

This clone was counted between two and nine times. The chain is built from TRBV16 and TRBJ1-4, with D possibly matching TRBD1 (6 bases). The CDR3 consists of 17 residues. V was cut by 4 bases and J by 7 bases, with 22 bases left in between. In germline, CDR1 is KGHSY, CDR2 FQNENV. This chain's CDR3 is CASSRPVGQTESEKLFF. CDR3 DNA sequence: TGTGCCAGCAGCCGACCCGTAGGACAGACCGAGAGTGAAAAACTGTTTTTT.

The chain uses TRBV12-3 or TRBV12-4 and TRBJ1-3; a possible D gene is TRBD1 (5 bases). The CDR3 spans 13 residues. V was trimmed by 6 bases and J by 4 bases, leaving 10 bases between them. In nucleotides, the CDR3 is TGTGCCAGCAGCCCAGGGCAGGGAAACACCATATATTTT. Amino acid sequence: CASSPGQGNTIYF.

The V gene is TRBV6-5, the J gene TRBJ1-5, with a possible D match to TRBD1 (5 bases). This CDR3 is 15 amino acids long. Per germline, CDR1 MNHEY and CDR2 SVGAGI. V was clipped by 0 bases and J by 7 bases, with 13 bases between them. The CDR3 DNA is TGTGCCAGCAGTTACTCGATGGGGACTAGACAGCCCCAGCATTTT. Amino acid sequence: CASSYSMGTRQPQHF.

The CDR3 sequence is CASSRYNVDRVVNYGYTF. The CDR3 DNA is TGTGCCAGCAGCAGATATAACGTCGACAGGGTGGTTAACTATGGCTACACCTTC. The chain employs TRBV5-5 and TRBJ1-2; TRBD1 agrees at 7 bases. With V trimmed by 4 bases and J by 1 base, 16 bases remained unmatched. The CDR3 sequence is 18 residues long. Germline V gene sequence: CDR1 SGHKS, CDR2 YYEKEE (reference sequence). The entire variable domain, with the rest obtained from reference TRBV5-5 and TRBJ1-2, is as follows: DAGVTQSPTHLIKTRGQQVTLRCSPISGHKSVSWYQQVLGQGPQFIFQYYEKEERGRGNFPDRFSARQFPNYSSELNVNALLLGDSALYLCASSRYNVDRVVNYGYTFGSGTRLTVV.

For the CDR3, the DNA is TGTGCCAGCAGCTCAGCGGGGGGGCCTCAGCGTGAGCAGTTCTTC. The encoded protein is CASSSAGGPQREQFF. The genes are TRBV7-3 and TRBJ2-1, with 10 bases fitting TRBD2. The CDR3 is 15 amino acids. CDR1 SGHTA and CDR2 FQGTGA come from the germline V gene. Trimming removed 4 bases from V and 9 bases from J; junction bases left unmatched: 9.

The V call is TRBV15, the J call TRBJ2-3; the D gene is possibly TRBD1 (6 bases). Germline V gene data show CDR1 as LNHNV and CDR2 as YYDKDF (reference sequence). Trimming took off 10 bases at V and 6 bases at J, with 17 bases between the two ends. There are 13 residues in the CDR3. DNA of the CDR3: TGTGCCAGCGGAGCCCAGGGGTCGGATACGCAGTATTTT. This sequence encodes CASGAQGSDTQYF.

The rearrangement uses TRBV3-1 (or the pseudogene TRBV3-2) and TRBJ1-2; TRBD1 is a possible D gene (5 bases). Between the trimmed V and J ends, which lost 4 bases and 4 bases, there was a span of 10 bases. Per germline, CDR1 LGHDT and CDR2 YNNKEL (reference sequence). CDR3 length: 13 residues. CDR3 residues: CASSPGGSYGYTF. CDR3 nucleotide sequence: TGTGCCAGCAGCCCCGGGGGTAGCTATGGCTACACCTTC.

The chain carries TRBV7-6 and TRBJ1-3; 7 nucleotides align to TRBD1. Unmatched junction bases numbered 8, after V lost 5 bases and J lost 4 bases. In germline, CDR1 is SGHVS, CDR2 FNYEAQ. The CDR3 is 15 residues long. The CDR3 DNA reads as TGTGCCAGCAGCGGACAGACAGGGAAAGGAAACACCATATATTTT. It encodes CASSGQTGKGNTIYF.

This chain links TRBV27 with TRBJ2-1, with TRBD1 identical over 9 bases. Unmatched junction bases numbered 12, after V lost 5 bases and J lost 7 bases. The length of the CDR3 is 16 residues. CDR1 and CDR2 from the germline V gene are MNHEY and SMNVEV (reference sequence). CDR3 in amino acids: CASSRSQGQGLNEQFF. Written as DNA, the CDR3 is TGTGCCAGCAGTCGATCTCAGGGACAGGGTTTGAATGAGCAGTTCTTC.

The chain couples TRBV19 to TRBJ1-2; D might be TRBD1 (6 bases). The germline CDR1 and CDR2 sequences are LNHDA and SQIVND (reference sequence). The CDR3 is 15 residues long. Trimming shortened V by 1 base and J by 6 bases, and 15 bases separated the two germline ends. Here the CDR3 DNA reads TGTGCCAGTAGTATAGTGGGGGCAGGGGAGCATGGCTACACCTTC. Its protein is CASSIVGAGEHGYTF.

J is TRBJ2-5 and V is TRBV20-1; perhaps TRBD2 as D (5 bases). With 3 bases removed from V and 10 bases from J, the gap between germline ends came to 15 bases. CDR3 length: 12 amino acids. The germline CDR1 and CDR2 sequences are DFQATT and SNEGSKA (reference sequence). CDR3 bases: TGCAGTGCTAGTAGCGCGTTAAGCTTCCAGTACTTC. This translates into CSASSALSFQYF.

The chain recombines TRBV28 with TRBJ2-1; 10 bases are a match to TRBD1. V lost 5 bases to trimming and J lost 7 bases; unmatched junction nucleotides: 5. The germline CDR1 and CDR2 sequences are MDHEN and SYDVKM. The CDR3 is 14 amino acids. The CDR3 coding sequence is TGTGCCAGCAGTACGGGACAGGGGTTTAATGAGCAGTTCTTC. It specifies CASSTGQGFNEQFF.

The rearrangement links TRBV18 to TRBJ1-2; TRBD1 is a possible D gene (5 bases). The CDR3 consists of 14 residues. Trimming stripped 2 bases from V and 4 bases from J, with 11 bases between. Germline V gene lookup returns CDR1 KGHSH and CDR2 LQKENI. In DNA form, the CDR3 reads TGTGCCAGCTCACCATCGGGGGGGACCTATGGCTACACCTTC. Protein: CASSPSGGTYGYTF.

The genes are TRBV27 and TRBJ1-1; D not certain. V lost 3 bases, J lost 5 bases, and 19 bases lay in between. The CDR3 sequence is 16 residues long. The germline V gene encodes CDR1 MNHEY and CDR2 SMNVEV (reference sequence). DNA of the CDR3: TGTGCCAGCAGTTTTCCGATTGGAGGGTCTGGGACTGAAGCTTTCTTT. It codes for CASSFPIGGSGTEAFF.

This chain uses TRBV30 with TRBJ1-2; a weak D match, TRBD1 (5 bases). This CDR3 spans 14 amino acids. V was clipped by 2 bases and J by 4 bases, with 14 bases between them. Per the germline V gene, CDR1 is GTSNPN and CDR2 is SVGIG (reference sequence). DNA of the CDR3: TGTGCCTGGAGTTGGCAGGGAAAAGGCTATGGCTACACCTTC. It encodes CAWSWQGKGYGYTF.

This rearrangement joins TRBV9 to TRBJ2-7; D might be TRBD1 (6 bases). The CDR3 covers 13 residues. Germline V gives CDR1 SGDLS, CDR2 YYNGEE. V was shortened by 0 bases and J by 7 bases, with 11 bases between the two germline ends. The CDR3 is CASSVDQGWEQYF. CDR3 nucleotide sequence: TGTGCCAGCAGCGTAGATCAGGGGTGGGAGCAGTACTTC.

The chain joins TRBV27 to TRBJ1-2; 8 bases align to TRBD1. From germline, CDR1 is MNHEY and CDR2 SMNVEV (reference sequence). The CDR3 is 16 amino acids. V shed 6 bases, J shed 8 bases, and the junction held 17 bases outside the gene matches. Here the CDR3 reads CASSLAGQGGLWGYTF. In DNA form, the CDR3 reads TGTGCCAGCAGCTTGGCTGGACAGGGCGGACTATGGGGCTACACCTTC.

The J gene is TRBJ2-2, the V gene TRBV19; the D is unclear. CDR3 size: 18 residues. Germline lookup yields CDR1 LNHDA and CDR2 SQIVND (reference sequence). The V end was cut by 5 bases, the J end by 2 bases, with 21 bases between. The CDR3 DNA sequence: TGTGCCAGTAGTTCATTGGCAGGATCTATCACAAACACCGGGGAGCTGTTTTTT. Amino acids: CASSSLAGSITNTGELFF.

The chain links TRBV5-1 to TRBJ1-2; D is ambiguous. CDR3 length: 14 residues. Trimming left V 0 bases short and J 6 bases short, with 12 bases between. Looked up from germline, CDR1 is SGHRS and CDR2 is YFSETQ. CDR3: CASSLVGEYDGYTF. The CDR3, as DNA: TGCGCCAGCAGCTTGGTTGGGGAGTACGATGGCTACACCTTC.

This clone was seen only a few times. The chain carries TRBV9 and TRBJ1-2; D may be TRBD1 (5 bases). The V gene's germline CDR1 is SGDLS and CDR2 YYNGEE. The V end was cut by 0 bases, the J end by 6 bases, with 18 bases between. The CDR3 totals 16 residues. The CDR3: CASSVVSQAHPDGYTF. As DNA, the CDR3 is TGTGCCAGCAGCGTAGTTTCACAGGCCCACCCAGATGGCTACACCTTC.